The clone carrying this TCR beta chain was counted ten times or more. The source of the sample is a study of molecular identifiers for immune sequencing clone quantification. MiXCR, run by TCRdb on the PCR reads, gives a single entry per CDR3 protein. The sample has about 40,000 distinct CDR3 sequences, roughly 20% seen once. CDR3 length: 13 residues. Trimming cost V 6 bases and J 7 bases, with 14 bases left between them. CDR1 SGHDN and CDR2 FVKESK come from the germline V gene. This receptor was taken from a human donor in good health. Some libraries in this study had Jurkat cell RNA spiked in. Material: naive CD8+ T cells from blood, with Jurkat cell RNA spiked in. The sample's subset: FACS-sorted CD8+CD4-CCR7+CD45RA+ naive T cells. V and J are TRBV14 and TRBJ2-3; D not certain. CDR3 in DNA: TGTGCCAGCAGAAAAGAGGCCGGTAATACGCAGTATTTT. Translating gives CASRKEAGNTQYF.